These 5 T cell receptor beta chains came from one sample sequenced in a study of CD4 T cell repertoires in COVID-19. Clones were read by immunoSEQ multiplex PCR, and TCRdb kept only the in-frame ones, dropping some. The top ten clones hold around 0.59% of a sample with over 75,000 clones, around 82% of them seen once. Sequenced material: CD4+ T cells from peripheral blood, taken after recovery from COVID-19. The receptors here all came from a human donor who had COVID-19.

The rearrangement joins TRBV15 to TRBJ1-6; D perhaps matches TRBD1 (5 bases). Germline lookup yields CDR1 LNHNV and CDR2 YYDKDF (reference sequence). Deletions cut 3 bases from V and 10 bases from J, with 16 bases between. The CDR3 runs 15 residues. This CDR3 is CATSRDGGNGSPLHF. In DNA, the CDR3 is TGTGCCACCAGCAGGGACGGGGGAAATGGATCACCCCTCCACTTT.

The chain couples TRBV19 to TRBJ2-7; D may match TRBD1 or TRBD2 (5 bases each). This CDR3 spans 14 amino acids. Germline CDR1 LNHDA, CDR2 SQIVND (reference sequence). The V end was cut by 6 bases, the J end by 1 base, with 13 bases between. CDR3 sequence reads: CASSRDRGSYEQYF. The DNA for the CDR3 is TGTGCCAGTAGCCGGGACCGAGGTTCCTACGAGCAGTACTTC.

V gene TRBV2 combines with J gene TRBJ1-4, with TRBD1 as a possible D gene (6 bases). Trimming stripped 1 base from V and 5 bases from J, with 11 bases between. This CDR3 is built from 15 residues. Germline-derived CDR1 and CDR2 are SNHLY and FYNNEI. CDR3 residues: CASSEGSQGNEKLFF. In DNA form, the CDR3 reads TGTGCCAGCAGTGAAGGCAGTCAGGGGAATGAAAAACTGTTTTTT.

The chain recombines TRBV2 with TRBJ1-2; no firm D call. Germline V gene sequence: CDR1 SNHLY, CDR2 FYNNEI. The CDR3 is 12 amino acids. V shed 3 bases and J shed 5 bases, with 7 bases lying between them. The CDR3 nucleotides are TGTGCCAGCAGTGAGACGGTTTATGGCTACACCTTC. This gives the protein CASSETVYGYTF.

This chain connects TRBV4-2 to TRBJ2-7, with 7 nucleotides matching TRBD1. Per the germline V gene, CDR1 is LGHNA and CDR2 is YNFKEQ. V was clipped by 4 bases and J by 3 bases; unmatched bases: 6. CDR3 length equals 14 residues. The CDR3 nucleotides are TGTGCCAGCAGCCGGGCAGGGGACAGCTACGAGCAGTACTTC. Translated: CASSRAGDSYEQYF.